This T cell receptor beta chain was profiled in a study of T-cell memory formation after mild COVID-19. Across the whole study: Largely donor-specific sequence clusters came from a couple of donors. General study findings and limits: Confirmation was lacking for SARS-CoV-2 specificity of second-wave clones that peaked on day 37. Detection of some responders pre-infection suggested pre-existing cross-reactive memory T cells participated.

Trimming shortened V by 1 base and J by 3 bases, and 10 bases separated the two germline ends. The germline gives CDR1 SGHTA, CDR2 FQGNSA. The CDR3 is 15 amino acids. TCRdb used MiXCR to reprocess the 5' RACE reads, holding one entry per CDR3 protein. The table includes approximately 250,000 distinct CDR3 sequences, 15% to 20% detected once. About this clonotype: Its antigen remains unidentified.

The receptor was isolated from a young man who had mild COVID-19 (a few samples of this study predate the infection). Cell type and time point are not known. The chain links TRBV7-2 to TRBJ1-5, with D hard to call. Specimen: PBMCs or a T cell subset sorted from them (not recorded which). CDR3: CASSLGGRINQPQHF. The CDR3 DNA reads as TGTGCCAGCAGCTTAGGAGGGAGGATCAATCAGCCCCAGCATTTT.